Below are 23 T cell receptor beta chains sequenced from a single sample in a study of T cells in Graves' hyperthyroidism and ophthalmopathy. Amplification of TCR beta CDR3 regions used RNA as the template. When the TCR CDR3 underwent first-round RT-PCR, the HTBI primer set was used. One entry per CDR3 protein, called by TCRdb with MiXCR from the multiplex PCR reads. The sample lists 640,000 or so distinct CDR3 sequences, about 14% seen once, with about 7% in the top ten. The material sequenced was blood. All receptors come from a woman aged 18 to 35 with Graves' ophthalmopathy.

This clonotype came up many times. The chain combines TRBV7-6 with TRBJ2-5, with D tentatively TRBD1 or TRBD2 (5 bases each). Trimming took off 0 bases at V and 3 bases at J, with 8 bases between the two ends. CDR3 size: 14 residues. The germline V gene encodes CDR1 SGHVS and CDR2 FNYEAQ. The CDR3 DNA reads as TGTGCCAGCAGCTTAGCTCGGGGCAAAGAGACCCAGTACTTC. Protein product: CASSLARGKETQYF.

The chain carries TRBV6-5 and TRBJ2-2; D may be TRBD2 (5 bases). Germline values: CDR1 MNHEY, CDR2 SVGAGI. There are 14 residues in the CDR3. V lost 2 bases, J lost 7 bases, and 11 bases lay in between. CDR3 region: CASSYQGSDGELFF. CDR3 sequence (DNA): TGTGCCAGCAGTTACCAAGGGAGTGACGGGGAGCTGTTTTTT.

The V call is TRBV3-1, the J call TRBJ2-1; TRBD2 agrees at 12 bases. CDR1 and CDR2 (germline): LGHDT, YNNKEL (reference sequence). This CDR3 has 19 residues. The V and J ends lost 1 base and 3 bases, in that order; junction bases with no gene match: 10. The CDR3 sequence: CASSQGTSGKRTFYNEQFF. CDR3 DNA: TGTGCCAGCAGCCAAGGGACTAGCGGGAAGCGCACCTTCTACAATGAGCAGTTCTTC.

In this sample, this clonotype turned up many times. The rearrangement uses TRBV18 and TRBJ2-7; D is unresolved. Trimming took 6 bases from V and 0 from J, leaving 12 bases between them. The CDR3 has 14 residues. Germline V CDR1 and CDR2: KGHSH, LQKENI. As DNA, the CDR3 is TGTGCCAGCTCCCCTGACCTCAACTCCTACGAGCAGTACTTC. Translating gives CASSPDLNSYEQYF.

This clonotype was found many times. This chain connects TRBV28 to TRBJ2-1; tentatively, D is TRBD2 (6 bases). The CDR3 runs to 17 residues. Germline V gene sequence: CDR1 MDHEN, CDR2 SYDVKM. V was pared by 4 bases and J by 10 bases, with 26 bases between. The CDR3 DNA follows: TGTGCCAGCAGTTGTCAAGAGTTCAGGGACTCCCTATGGGAGCAGTTCTTC. It encodes CASSCQEFRDSLWEQFF.

The table lists this clonotype with many counts. V and J are TRBV7-2 and TRBJ2-1; D might be TRBD1 (6 bases). V was clipped by 5 bases and J by 9 bases, with 14 bases between them. CDR1 is SGHTA, CDR2 FQGNSA, per germline. The CDR3 covers 13 residues. CDR3 DNA sequence: TGTGCCAGCAGCCCCAACAGGGACACTGAGCAGTTCTTC. Translated: CASSPNRDTEQFF. The complete variable domain, with remaining parts taken from reference TRBV7-2 and TRBJ2-1, reads GAGVSQSPSNKVTEKGKDVELRCDPISGHTALYWYRQSLGQGLEFLIYFQGNSAPDKSGLPSDRFSAERTGGSVSTLTIQRTQQEDSAVYLCASSPNRDTEQFFGPGTRLTVL.

The chain employs TRBV10-3 and TRBJ1-2; the match to TRBD1 covers 7 bases. The germline V gene has CDR1 ENHRY and CDR2 SYGVKD. CDR3 length: 13 residues. J was trimmed by 6 bases and V by 7 bases; bases with no gene match: 8. The CDR3 is CAINRQGGDGYTF. The CDR3 DNA is TGTGCCATCAATAGACAGGGAGGGGATGGCTACACCTTC.

This clonotype was seen more than once but under ten times. The genes are TRBV9 and TRBJ2-1; D assignment may be TRBD1 or TRBD2 (5 bases each). V was pared by 0 bases and J by 6 bases, with 13 bases between. This CDR3 spans 15 amino acids. Per the germline V gene, CDR1 is SGDLS and CDR2 is YYNGEE. CDR3 residues: CASSVDGTSFNEQFF. Written as DNA, the CDR3 is TGTGCCAGCAGCGTAGACGGGACGTCATTCAATGAGCAGTTCTTC.

The table lists this clonotype with many counts. This chain links TRBV7-2 with TRBJ2-1; 8 bases are shared with TRBD2. Per the germline V gene, CDR1 is SGHTA and CDR2 is FQGNSA. V shed 2 bases and J 8 bases; nucleotides not matched to a gene: 14. This CDR3 spans 17 amino acids. Here the CDR3 DNA reads TGTGCCAGCAGCTTAATGGGACCCGGGACTAGTGTCGATGAGCAGTTCTTC. It is translated as CASSLMGPGTSVDEQFF.

This clonotype showed up many times. V gene TRBV3-1 combines with J gene TRBJ2-2; D is ambiguous. The germline V gene has CDR1 LGHDT and CDR2 YNNKEL (reference sequence). V lost 2 bases to trimming and J lost 0 bases, with 4 bases between them. The CDR3 extends over 14 amino acids. The CDR3 nucleotides read TGTGCCAGCAGCCAACGTACGAACACCGGGGAGCTGTTTTTT. Encoded protein: CASSQRTNTGELFF. The full variable domain, completed using reference TRBV3-1 and TRBJ2-2, is DTAVSQTPKYLVTQMGNDKSIKCEQNLGHDTMYWYKQDSKKFLKIMFSYNNKELIINETVPNRFSPKSPDKAHLNLHINSLELGDSAVYFCASSQRTNTGELFFGEGSRLTVL.

The rearrangement uses TRBV6-8 and TRBJ2-3; D tentatively fits TRBD1 or TRBD2 (5 bases each). V was shortened by 10 bases and J by 5 bases, with 13 bases between the two germline ends. Germline assignment: CDR1 MNHGY and CDR2 SAAAGT. The CDR3 is 12 amino acids. In DNA, the CDR3 is TGTGCCATCATCCCGGGGCGAGATACGCAGTATTTT. Its translation is CAIIPGRDTQYF.

The table lists this clonotype with many counts. This sequence joins TRBV27 and TRBJ2-7, with unresolved D. Germline assignment: CDR1 MNHEY and CDR2 SMNVEV (reference sequence). The CDR3 is 13 amino acids. The V end lost 7 bases, the J end lost 3 bases, and 13 bases lay between the germline ends. CDR3 in amino acids: CASMPTDSYEQYF. In DNA, the CDR3 is TGTGCCAGCATGCCCACAGATAGCTACGAGCAGTACTTC.

The chain uses TRBV7-9 and TRBJ2-7; D call uncertain. CDR3 size: 14 residues. V shed 2 bases and J shed 5 bases, with 13 bases lying between them. CDR1 and CDR2 from the germline V gene are SEHNR and FQNEAQ (reference sequence). CDR3 sequence (DNA): TGTGCCAGCAGCTTACCGTCCCTTTGGGACGAGCAGTACTTC. Its protein is CASSLPSLWDEQYF.

This clonotype was counted only a few times. The chain uses TRBV29-1 and TRBJ2-2; D gene uncertain. CDR1 and CDR2 (germline): SQVTM, ANQGSEA. The CDR3 consists of 11 residues. V was clipped by 4 bases and J by 8 bases, with 8 bases between them. The CDR3 loop is CSVGPPGELFF. CDR3 DNA sequence: TGCAGCGTTGGGCCCCCGGGGGAGCTGTTTTTT.

This chain links TRBV3-1 with TRBJ2-1; D call uncertain. The germline CDR1 and CDR2 sequences are LGHDT and YNNKEL (reference sequence). The CDR3 covers 12 residues. V lost 4 bases, J lost 6 bases, and 7 bases lay in between. The CDR3 here is CASSRQSNEQFF. The CDR3 nucleotides read TGTGCCAGCAGCCGCCAGAGCAATGAGCAGTTCTTC.

This clonotype occurred many times. The rearrangement joins TRBV7-3 to TRBJ2-1, with 7 bases lining up with TRBD1. The CDR3 extends over 16 amino acids. Losses at the gene ends were 5 bases for V and 3 bases for J; bases not matched to a gene: 10. Germline CDR1 and CDR2: SGHTA and FQGTGA. In DNA form, the CDR3 reads TGTGCCAGCAGCCCCCACCCCGGGACAGTCTACAATGAGCAGTTCTTC. Amino acid sequence: CASSPHPGTVYNEQFF.

This chain connects TRBV2 to TRBJ2-1; possible D gene TRBD1, 6 bases. CDR3 size: 15 residues. Germline V gene data show CDR1 as SNHLY and CDR2 as FYNNEI. The V gene lost 1 base and the J gene lost 3 bases, with 10 bases spanning the gap. The DNA of the CDR3 is TGTGCCAGCAGTGAAGATAAAGGGGGCTACAATGAGCAGTTCTTC. The encoded protein is CASSEDKGGYNEQFF. Full variable domain (outside the CDR3, taken from reference TRBV2 and TRBJ2-1): EPEVTQTPSHQVTQMGQEVILRCVPISNHLYFYWYRQILGQKVEFLVSFYNNEISEKSEIFDDQFSVERPDGSNFTLKIRSTKLEDSAMYFCASSEDKGGYNEQFFGPGTRLTVL.

This clonotype was seen ten or more times. The chain recombines TRBV5-8 with TRBJ2-5, with D tentatively TRBD1 or TRBD2 (7 bases each). Trimming took off 4 bases at V and 3 bases at J, with 22 bases between the two ends. This CDR3 is 17 amino acids long. In germline, CDR1 is SGHTS, CDR2 YDEGEE. CDR3 bases: TGTGCCAGCAGCCCACATAGCCCCTCAGGGGGGGAAGAGACCCAGTACTTC. Amino acid sequence: CASSPHSPSGGEETQYF.

This clonotype was detected only a few times. The chain employs TRBV5-4 and TRBJ2-3; D tentatively fits TRBD1 or TRBD2 (6 bases each). Deletions cut 0 bases from V and 1 base from J, with 12 bases between. The CDR3 length is 16 residues. Germline values: CDR1 SGHNT, CDR2 YYREEE (reference sequence). The CDR3 protein is CASSLGGRGGTDTQYF. The CDR3, as DNA: TGTGCCAGCAGCTTGGGGGGGCGGGGTGGCACAGATACGCAGTATTTT.

This clonotype has at least ten counts. The rearrangement links TRBV7-9 to TRBJ1-6; 9 positions match TRBD1. This CDR3 has 14 residues. V lost 6 bases, J lost 8 bases, and 5 bases stayed unmatched. CDR1 is SEHNR and CDR2 is FQNEAQ in the germline V gene (reference sequence). CDR3 DNA: TGTGCCAGCAGTCCACAGGGGGCGGATTCACCCCTCCACTTT. Translated, it gives CASSPQGADSPLHF.

This clonotype was seen repeatedly, ten times or more. This chain links TRBV11-2 with TRBJ1-1; 8 positions agree with TRBD1. Germline lookup yields CDR1 SGHAT and CDR2 FQNNGV. The CDR3 contains 14 residues. The V gene end was trimmed by 5 bases and the J gene end by 4 bases; junction bases not matched to a gene: 6. The CDR3 is CASSPPQGATEAFF. In DNA, the CDR3 is TGTGCCAGCAGCCCCCCCCAGGGGGCCACTGAAGCTTTCTTT. Full variable domain (missing parts from reference TRBV11-2 and TRBJ1-1): EAGVAQSPRYKIIEKRQSVAFWCNPISGHATLYWYQQILGQGPKLLIQFQNNGVVDDSQLPKDRFSAERLKGVDSTLKIQPAKLEDSAVYLCASSPPQGATEAFFGQGTRLTVV.

The chain couples TRBV9 to TRBJ1-4; no firm D call. Germline CDR1 is SGDLS and CDR2 is YYNGEE. V was shortened by 0 bases and J by 6 bases, with 6 bases between the two germline ends. The CDR3 contains 13 residues. The DNA of the CDR3 is TGTGCCAGCAGCGTAGGGGTAGATGAAAAACTGTTTTTT. Translating it yields CASSVGVDEKLFF.

The chain recombines TRBV29-1 with TRBJ2-7; D might be TRBD1 (6 bases). The CDR3 extends over 12 amino acids. V lost 2 bases to trimming and J lost 4 bases, with 9 bases between them. Germline V lookup: CDR1 SQVTM, CDR2 ANQGSEA. As DNA, the CDR3 is TGCAGCGTTGAAACAGGGACATACGAGCAGTACTTC. Protein sequence: CSVETGTYEQYF.